The 11 T cell receptor beta chains given below trace back to one sample, sequenced in a study of blood T cell repertoires in COVID-19. Clones were read by immunoSEQ multiplex PCR, and TCRdb kept only the in-frame ones, dropping some. The data hold approximately 54,000 clones, with roughly 86% observed a single time. Sequencing was done on a sample of peripheral blood. These receptors came from a human donor in a cohort sampled during active COVID-19.

The chain is built from TRBV7-6 and TRBJ1-1, with D possibly TRBD1 on 5 matching bases. Between the trimmed V and J ends, which lost 2 bases and 0 bases, there was a span of 13 bases. The germline gives CDR1 SGHVS, CDR2 FNYEAQ. The CDR3 length is 16 residues. The CDR3 DNA sequence: TGTGCCAGCAGCTTAACGTTGACAGAAATGAACACTGAAGCTTTCTTT. Its protein product is CASSLTLTEMNTEAFF.

The CDR3 DNA reads TGTGCCAGCAGCTTGGACGAGAGAAAAAACTATGGCTACACCTTC. Encoded protein: CASSLDERKNYGYTF. V usage is TRBV5-4 and J usage is TRBJ1-2; D is unclear. V lost 0 bases and J lost 2, with 11 bases in between. Germline V lookup: CDR1 SGHNT, CDR2 YYREEE (reference sequence). CDR3 length equals 15 residues.

V is TRBV12-3 or TRBV12-4 and J is TRBJ2-1, with D perhaps TRBD2 (5 bases). The CDR3 loop spans 13 amino acids. V was trimmed by 2 bases and J by 6 bases, leaving 8 bases between them. The chain's CDR3 is CASSLTEGNEQFF. CDR3 sequence (DNA): TGTGCCAGCAGTTTAACTGAGGGCAATGAGCAGTTCTTC.

The V gene is TRBV7-9, the J gene TRBJ2-7; the D gene is possibly TRBD1 (6 bases). CDR3 length: 13 amino acids. Germline lookup yields CDR1 SEHNR and CDR2 FQNEAQ (reference sequence). V was pared by 5 bases and J by 1 base, with 9 bases between. The CDR3 nucleotides read TGTGCCAGCAGCCAAGGGGGTTCCTACGAGCAGTACTTC. Its protein is CASSQGGSYEQYF.

J is TRBJ2-1 and V is TRBV15, with a possible D match to TRBD2 (7 bases). This CDR3 region has 16 residues. Trimming removed 0 bases at V and 11 bases at J, with 20 bases between. Germline CDR1 is LNHNV and CDR2 is YYDKDF (reference sequence). CDR3 in amino acids: CATSRDWGGPSGQQFF. The CDR3 region has the DNA TGTGCCACCAGCAGAGATTGGGGGGGGCCCAGCGGGCAGCAGTTCTTC.

The rearrangement uses TRBV5-4 and TRBJ2-7; 10 nucleotides match TRBD1. Per germline, CDR1 SGHNT and CDR2 YYREEE (reference sequence). CDR3 length: 13 amino acids. V gave up 6 bases and J gave up 4 bases; unmatched junction bases: 4. CDR3 in DNA: TGTGCCAGCAAAAGACAGGGGGCGTACGAGCAGTACTTC. Translating gives CASKRQGAYEQYF.

This chain joins TRBV29-1 and TRBJ1-1; 7 nucleotides agree with TRBD1. The CDR3 is 16 amino acids. Trimming cost V 7 bases and J 4 bases; bases outside gene matches: 18. Germline V gene sequence: CDR1 SQVTM, CDR2 ANQGSEA. This CDR3 reads CSGGEQGMVRGTEAFF. CDR3 nucleotides: TGCAGCGGCGGGGAACAGGGGATGGTTCGGGGCACTGAAGCTTTCTTT.

This clone was picked up a small number of times. The rearrangement joins TRBV5-4 to TRBJ2-7; TRBD1 matches at 9 bases. The CDR3 sequence is 15 residues long. J lost 6 bases, V lost 4 bases, and 11 bases had no gene match. From germline, CDR1 is SGHNT and CDR2 YYREEE (reference sequence). Here the CDR3 reads CASSRKGTGISEQYF. In DNA form, the CDR3 reads TGTGCCAGCAGCAGAAAGGGGACAGGGATCAGCGAGCAGTACTTC. The full variable domain, its missing parts supplied by reference TRBV5-4 and TRBJ2-7, is ETGVTQSPTHLIKTRGQQVTLRCSSQSGHNTVSWYQQALGQGPQFIFQYYREEENGRGNFPPRFSGLQFPNYSSELNVNALELDDSALYLCASSRKGTGISEQYFGPGTRLTVT.

CDR3 sequence: CASTIERSSYEQYF. CDR3 sequence (DNA): TGTGCCAGCACTATCGAACGTAGCTCCTACGAGCAGTACTTC. The gene calls are TRBV28 and TRBJ2-7; unclear D gene. Trimming took 7 bases from V and 0 from J, leaving 13 bases between them. Germline values: CDR1 MDHEN, CDR2 SYDVKM. The CDR3 covers 14 residues.

The CDR3 loop reads CASSLVPGVGNEQFF. The CDR3 DNA follows: TGCGCCAGCAGCTTGGTACCAGGGGTTGGGAATGAGCAGTTCTTC. The chain joins TRBV5-1 to TRBJ2-1, with a tentative D call TRBD1 (6 bases). Germline V CDR1 and CDR2: SGHRS, YFSETQ. V dropped 0 bases and J dropped 7 bases, with 14 bases sitting between them. The length of the CDR3 is 15 residues. Combining the CDR3 with reference TRBV5-1 and TRBJ2-1 gives the whole variable domain KAGVTQTPRYLIKTRGQQVTLSCSPISGHRSVSWYQQTPGQGLQFLFEYFSETQRNKGNFPGRFSGRQFSNSRSEMNVSTLELGDSALYLCASSLVPGVGNEQFFGPGTRLTVL.

The chain employs TRBV7-9 and TRBJ1-1, with D maybe TRBD1 (5 bases). Trimming left V 0 bases short and J 0 bases short, with 8 bases between. CDR1 and CDR2 from the germline V gene are SEHNR and FQNEAQ (reference sequence). The CDR3 has 15 residues. CDR3 nucleotides: TGTGCCAGCAGCTTAGCGTTAGGGGTGAACACTGAAGCTTTCTTT. It translates to CASSLALGVNTEAFF.